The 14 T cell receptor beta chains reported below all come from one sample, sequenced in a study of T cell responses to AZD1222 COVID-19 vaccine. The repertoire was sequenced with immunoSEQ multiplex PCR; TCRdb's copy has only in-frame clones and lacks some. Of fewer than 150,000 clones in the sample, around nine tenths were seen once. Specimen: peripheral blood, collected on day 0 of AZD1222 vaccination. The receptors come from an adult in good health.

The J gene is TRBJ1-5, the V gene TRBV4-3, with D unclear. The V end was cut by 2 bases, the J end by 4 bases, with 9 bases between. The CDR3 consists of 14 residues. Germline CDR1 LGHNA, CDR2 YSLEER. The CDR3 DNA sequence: TGCGCCAGCAGCCAATTCAGATCAAATCAGCCCCAGCATTTT. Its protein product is CASSQFRSNQPQHF.

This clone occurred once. In DNA, the CDR3 is TGTGCCAGCAGCTCACGACAGGGGTGGACCACTGAAGCTTTCTTT. Encoded protein: CASSSRQGWTTEAFF. This chain links TRBV9 with TRBJ1-1; 8 bases align to TRBD1. Germline V gene sequence: CDR1 SGDLS, CDR2 YYNGEE. V trimming: 4 bases; J trimming: 4 bases; junction bases outside the gene matches: 9. The CDR3 sequence is 15 residues long. Filled out from reference TRBV9 and TRBJ1-1, the complete variable domain reads DSGVTQTPKHLITATGQRVTLRCSPRSGDLSVYWYQQSLDQGLQFLIQYYNGEERAKGNILERFSAQQFPDLHSELNLSSLELGDSALYFCASSSRQGWTTEAFFGQGTRLTVV.

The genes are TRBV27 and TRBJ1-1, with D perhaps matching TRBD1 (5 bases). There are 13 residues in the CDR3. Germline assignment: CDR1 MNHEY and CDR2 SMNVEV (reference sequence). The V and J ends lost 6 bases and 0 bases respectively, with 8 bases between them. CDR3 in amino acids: CASSPGMNTEAFF. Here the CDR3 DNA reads TGTGCCAGCAGCCCAGGGATGAACACTGAAGCTTTCTTT.

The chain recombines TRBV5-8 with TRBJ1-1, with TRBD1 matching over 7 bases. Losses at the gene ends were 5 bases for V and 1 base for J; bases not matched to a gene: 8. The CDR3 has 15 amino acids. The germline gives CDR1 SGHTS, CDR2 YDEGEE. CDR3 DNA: TGTGCCAGCAGACCTAACAGGGGTTCGAACACTGAAGCTTTCTTT. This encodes CASRPNRGSNTEAFF.

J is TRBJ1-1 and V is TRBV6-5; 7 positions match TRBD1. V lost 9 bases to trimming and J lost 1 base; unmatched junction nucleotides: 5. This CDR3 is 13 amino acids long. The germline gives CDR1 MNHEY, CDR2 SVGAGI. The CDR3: CASLDRENTEAFF. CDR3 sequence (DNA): TGTGCCAGTCTCGACAGGGAGAACACTGAAGCTTTCTTT.

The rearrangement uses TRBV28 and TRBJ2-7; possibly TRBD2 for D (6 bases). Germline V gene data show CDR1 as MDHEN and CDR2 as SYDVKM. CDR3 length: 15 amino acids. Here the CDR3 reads CASGLDPAGSYEQYF. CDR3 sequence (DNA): TGTGCTAGTGGGCTGGACCCAGCGGGCTCTTACGAGCAGTACTTC. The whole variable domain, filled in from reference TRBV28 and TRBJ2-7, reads DVKVTQSSRYLVKRTGEKVFLECVQDMDHENMFWYRQDPGLGLRLIYFSYDVKMKEKGDIPEGYSVSREKKERFSLILESASTNQTSMYLCASGLDPAGSYEQYFGPGTRLTVT.

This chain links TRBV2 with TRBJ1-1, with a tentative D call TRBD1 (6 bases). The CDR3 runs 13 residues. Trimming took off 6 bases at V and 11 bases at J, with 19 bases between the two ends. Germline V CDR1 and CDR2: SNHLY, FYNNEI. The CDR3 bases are TGTGCCAGCAGGAAGAAGGGGGATCTCGTGGCTTTCTTT. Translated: CASRKKGDLVAFF.

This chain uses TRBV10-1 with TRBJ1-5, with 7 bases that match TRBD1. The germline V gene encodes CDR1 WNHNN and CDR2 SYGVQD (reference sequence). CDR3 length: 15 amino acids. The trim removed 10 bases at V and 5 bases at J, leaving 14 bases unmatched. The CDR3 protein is CANPRPGQEYQPQHF. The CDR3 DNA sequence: TGCGCCAACCCACGCCCTGGACAGGAGTATCAGCCCCAGCATTTT.

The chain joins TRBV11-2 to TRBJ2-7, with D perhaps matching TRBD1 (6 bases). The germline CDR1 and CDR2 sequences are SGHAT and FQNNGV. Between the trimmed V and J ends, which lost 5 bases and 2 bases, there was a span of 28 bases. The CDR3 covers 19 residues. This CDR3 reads CASSPPPGVGRRATYEQYF. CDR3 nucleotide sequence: TGTGCCAGCAGCCCTCCCCCAGGGGTGGGGCGACGGGCTACCTACGAGCAGTACTTC.

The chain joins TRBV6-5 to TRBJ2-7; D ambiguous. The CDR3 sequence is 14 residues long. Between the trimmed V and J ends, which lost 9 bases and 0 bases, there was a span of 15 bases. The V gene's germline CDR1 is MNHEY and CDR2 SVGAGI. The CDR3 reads CARTPGPRSYEQYF. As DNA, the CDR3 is TGTGCCAGGACCCCGGGTCCCCGCTCCTACGAGCAGTACTTC.

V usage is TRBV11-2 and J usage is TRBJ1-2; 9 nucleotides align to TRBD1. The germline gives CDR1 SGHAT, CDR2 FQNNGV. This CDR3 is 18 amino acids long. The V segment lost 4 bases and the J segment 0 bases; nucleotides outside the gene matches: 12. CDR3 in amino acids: CASSSLRDRALANYGYTF. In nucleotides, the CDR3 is TGTGCCAGCAGCTCCCTCCGGGACAGGGCGCTCGCTAACTATGGCTACACCTTC.

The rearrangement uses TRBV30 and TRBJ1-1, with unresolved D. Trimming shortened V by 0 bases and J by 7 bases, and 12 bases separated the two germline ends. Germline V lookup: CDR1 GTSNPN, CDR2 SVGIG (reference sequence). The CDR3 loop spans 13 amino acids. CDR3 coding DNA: TGTGCCTGGAGTGTGCCGTGGCAGATTGAAGCTTTCTTT. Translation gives CAWSVPWQIEAFF.

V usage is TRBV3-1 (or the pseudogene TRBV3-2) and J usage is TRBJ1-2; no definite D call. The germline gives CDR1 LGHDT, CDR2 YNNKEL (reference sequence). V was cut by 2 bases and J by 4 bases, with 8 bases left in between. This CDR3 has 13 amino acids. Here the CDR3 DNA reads TGTGCCAGCAGCCAATTGAGAAGCTATGGCTACACCTTC. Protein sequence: CASSQLRSYGYTF.

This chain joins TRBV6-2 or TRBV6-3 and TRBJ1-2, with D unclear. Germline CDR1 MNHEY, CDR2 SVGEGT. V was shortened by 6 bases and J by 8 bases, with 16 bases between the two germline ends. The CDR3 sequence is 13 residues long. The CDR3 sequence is CASSLREGGGYTF. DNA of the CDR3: TGTGCCAGCAGCCTCCGGGAGGGAGGAGGCTACACCTTC.